These T cell receptor beta chains were read from a single sample in a study of T-cell memory formation after mild COVID-19. A single record per CDR3 protein comes from TCRdb applying MiXCR to the 5' RACE reads. The top ten clones hold 21% of a sample with 300,000 to 350,000 distinct CDR3 sequences, 15% to 20% of them seen once. Sequencing was performed on PBMCs or a T cell subset sorted from them (not recorded which). The source of these receptors is a man in his late teens or twenties who had mild COVID-19 (a few samples of this study predate the infection). Cell type and time point are not known. Both conserved end residues are part of each CDR3. Clone size is not always given. Where it is, it says once, few, many or a class for expanded clones.

clone_size j_call v_call cdr3_aa
. TRBJ2-7 TRBV18 CASSPSQGYEQYF
few TRBJ1-2 TRBV7-2 CASSLDAGPGYTF
. TRBJ2-5 TRBV5-1 CASSLGVANYQETQYF
. TRBJ2-3 TRBV7-9 CASSSRRDTQYF
few TRBJ2-5 TRBV7-2 CASSSDRGRETQYF
. TRBJ2-1 TRBV6-5 CASSARGTGAYNEQFF
. TRBJ2-7 TRBV5-1 CASSPDGYSYEQYF
. TRBJ2-5 TRBV20-1 CSARQAGGVGETQYF
. TRBJ2-1 TRBV12-3/TRBV12-4 CASSPRDIVDEQFF
. TRBJ1-1 TRBV6-5 CASSTQTENTEAFF
. TRBJ2-5 TRBV6-1 CAIHRAETQYF
many TRBJ1-5 TRBV15 CATSRDFPGYSNQPQHF
many TRBJ1-1 TRBV7-2 CASSFTGDTEAFF
. TRBJ2-7 TRBV7-2 CASSVETGTYGYEQYF
. TRBJ2-3 TRBV12-3/TRBV12-4 CASGVNTDTQYF
once TRBJ2-4 TRBV4-3 CASSQEGRERNIQYF
many TRBJ2-3 TRBV7-2 CASSFGGTDTQYF
many TRBJ2-3 TRBV5-1 CASSRHEGGRPDTQYF
. TRBJ1-1 TRBV29-1 CSVRGGDTEAFF
few TRBJ1-1 TRBV5-1 CASTPGQTNTEAFF
few TRBJ2-5 TRBV3-1 CASSRLQETQYF
. TRBJ1-5 TRBV7-9 CASSEVTGSQPQHF
. TRBJ2-1 TRBV18 CASSPPSTNEQFF
few TRBJ1-1 TRBV6-5 CASSSRQGAEAFF
. TRBJ2-5 TRBV7-6 CASSLLGEQETQYF
. TRBJ2-3 TRBV12-3/TRBV12-4 CASSPTGRRDTQYF
. TRBJ1-1 TRBV7-2 CASSIRTANTEAFF
. TRBJ2-1 TRBV23-1 CASSQEGFLYNEQFF
. TRBJ2-5 TRBV15 CATSRDAAVGETQYF
many TRBJ2-3 TRBV5-6 CASSLNRHTDTQYF
few TRBJ2-5 TRBV29-1 CSVRAGQETQYF
. TRBJ2-5 TRBV11-2 CASSFKDSVLVTQYF
many TRBJ1-1 TRBV5-1 CASSPRPGDRAFF
. TRBJ2-7 TRBV7-2 CASSSLAPYEQYF
few TRBJ2-5 TRBV6-5 CASSYSGLGSGETQYF
. TRBJ1-1 TRBV7-3 CASSAQDAGEAFF
few TRBJ1-2 TRBV10-3 CATTKGVDYGYTF
few TRBJ2-5 TRBV7-2 CASRLTGLTETQYF
. TRBJ2-1 TRBV20-1 CSARTGGNEQFF
. TRBJ2-3 TRBV7-2 CASSLSAVLDTQYF
. TRBJ2-3 TRBV12-5 CASGEQQGHTQYF
few TRBJ2-7 TRBV7-2 CASSSPGRDSSYEQYF
. TRBJ1-2 TRBV10-1 CASSDRRTANYGYTF
few TRBJ2-4 TRBV4-2 CASSQRGAGNIQYF
few TRBJ2-3 TRBV6-2/TRBV6-3 CASSGSGAADTQYF